The 13 T cell receptor beta chains listed next were all sequenced from one sample in a study of shared clonotypes between healthy human individuals. Sequencing was performed with immunoSEQ multiplex PCR; in TCRdb, only in-frame clones are kept and a portion is missing. The sample has fewer than 350,000 clones, around nine tenths seen once; the top ten hold 15% to 20%. Input material: memory CD8+ T cells sorted from blood. The subset was: CD45RO+ cells pooled with CCR7-negative TemRA cells. The receptor set was obtained from a man in his late teens or twenties in good health.

The chain couples TRBV13 to TRBJ2-1; D is undetermined. The CDR3 sequence is 12 residues long. Germline lookup yields CDR1 PRHDT and CDR2 FYEKMQ (reference sequence). Trimming shortened V by 1 base and J by 7 bases, and 5 bases separated the two germline ends. For the CDR3, the DNA is TGTGCCAGCAGCTTAGTCCATAATGAGCAGTTCTTC. Encoded protein: CASSLVHNEQFF.

Here the CDR3 reads CASSPDLPGSYEQYF. The DNA for the CDR3 is TGTGCCAGCAGCCCCGACCTGCCGGGGTCCTACGAGCAGTACTTC. The rearrangement uses TRBV6-6 and TRBJ2-7; possibly TRBD2 for D (5 bases). This CDR3 contains 15 residues. V was trimmed by 6 bases and J by 1 base, leaving 16 bases between them. Germline CDR1 is MNHNY and CDR2 is SVGAGI (reference sequence).

V is TRBV6-5 and J is TRBJ2-1; maybe TRBD2 (6 bases). Trimming shortened V by 2 bases and J by 8 bases, and 13 bases separated the two germline ends. Germline assignment: CDR1 MNHEY and CDR2 SVGAGI. There are 14 residues in the CDR3. The CDR3 sequence: CASSYRPSGDEQFF. The CDR3 nucleotides are TGTGCCAGCAGTTACAGGCCCTCGGGAGATGAGCAGTTCTTC.

This clone was found once. The rearrangement uses TRBV7-2 and TRBJ2-7, with D unresolved. The CDR3 loop spans 15 amino acids. CDR1 is SGHTA and CDR2 is FQGNSA in the germline V gene. Deletions cut 0 bases from V and 0 bases from J, with 9 bases between. The CDR3 protein is CASSLALSVSYEQYF. The CDR3 DNA is TGTGCCAGCAGCTTAGCGCTTTCGGTCTCCTACGAGCAGTACTTC.

In its sample, this clone was seen once. The V and J genes are TRBV9 and TRBJ2-2; 10 bases match TRBD2. With V trimmed by 3 bases and J by 6 bases, 17 bases remained unmatched. This CDR3 is 19 amino acids long. The germline gives CDR1 SGDLS, CDR2 YYNGEE. CDR3 sequence: CASSEGPSLLAGAAGELFF. The CDR3 nucleotides read TGTGCCAGCAGCGAAGGGCCCTCACTTCTAGCGGGAGCAGCCGGGGAGCTGTTTTTT.

The chain joins TRBV19 to TRBJ2-1, with D perhaps matching TRBD1 (5 bases). This CDR3 has 15 residues. The germline V gene encodes CDR1 LNHDA and CDR2 SQIVND (reference sequence). V gave up 3 bases and J gave up 2 bases, with 11 bases separating them. The CDR3 spells CASSMSRDPYNEQFF. The CDR3 coding sequence is TGTGCCAGTAGTATGTCCAGGGATCCCTACAATGAGCAGTTCTTC.

CDR3 sequence (DNA): TGTGCCAGCAGCGTAGTCCTCGGACAGGGCGGCACAGATACGCAGTATTTT. Encoded protein: CASSVVLGQGGTDTQYF. This rearrangement joins TRBV9 to TRBJ2-3; 8 bases are shared with TRBD1. The CDR3 covers 17 residues. Trimming at V came to 0 bases and at J to 1 base, leaving 7 bases not matched to a gene. The germline V gene encodes CDR1 SGDLS and CDR2 YYNGEE.

As regards this clone: The germline gene is not matched at one end of the junction; a read error may be the cause. This chain uses TRBV7-9 with TRBJ1-1; D not resolved. The CDR3 has 15 residues. CDR1 is SEHNR and CDR2 is FQNEAQ in the germline V gene (reference sequence). DNA of the CDR3: TGTGCCAGCAGCATAGCACCCGGGAAGAACACTGAAGCTTTCTTT. Protein product: CASSIAPGKNTEAFF.

This clone was counted ten times or more. This sequence joins TRBV28 and TRBJ2-5, with D tentatively TRBD1 or TRBD2 (5 bases each). Germline lookup yields CDR1 MDHEN and CDR2 SYDVKM. The CDR3 has 15 residues. V gave up 5 bases and J gave up 0 bases, with 13 bases separating them. CDR3 sequence reads: CASSLTGTDQETQYF. CDR3 bases: TGTGCCAGCAGTCTTACCGGGACGGACCAAGAGACCCAGTACTTC.

The chain is built from TRBV11-2 and TRBJ2-3; D unclear. The CDR3 length is 17 residues. Germline-derived CDR1 and CDR2 are SGHAT and FQNNGV. V was trimmed by 1 base and J by 0 bases, leaving 14 bases between them. The CDR3 reads CASSLAPGRPSTDTQYF. CDR3 nucleotide sequence: TGTGCCAGCAGCTTAGCTCCCGGGCGACCGAGCACAGATACGCAGTATTTT.

This clone came up once. The CDR3 DNA reads as TGTGCCAGCAGTTTATCGGGCAGAGCCTACGAGCAGTACTTC. It translates to CASSLSGRAYEQYF. J is TRBJ2-7 and V is TRBV27, with D unclear. The CDR3 sequence is 14 residues long. Trimming took 0 bases from V and 2 from J, leaving 8 bases between them. CDR1 MNHEY and CDR2 SMNVEV come from the germline V gene (reference sequence).

The chain is built from TRBV5-6 and TRBJ1-4, with a weak D call TRBD1 (6 bases). Per germline, CDR1 SGHDT and CDR2 YYEEEE. V was cut by 0 bases and J by 6 bases, with 15 bases left in between. CDR3 length: 16 residues. CDR3 sequence: CASSLARGSLDEKLFF. CDR3 coding DNA: TGTGCCAGCAGCTTGGCTAGGGGGTCCTTAGATGAAAAACTGTTTTTT.

CDR3 bases: TGTGCCAGCAGCCTCACCGGGACAGGCGTCGGAGCTTTCTTT. This codes for CASSLTGTGVGAFF. This rearrangement joins TRBV9 to TRBJ1-1, with 8 bases lining up with TRBD1. Germline loops: CDR1 SGDLS, CDR2 YYNGEE. The CDR3 sequence is 14 residues long. Trimming at V came to 4 bases and at J to 10 bases, leaving 12 bases not matched to a gene.